This entry features one TCR beta chain sequence. This entry is derived from a study of T cells in Graves' hyperthyroidism and ophthalmopathy. The overall study: Before treatment of any kind, peripheral blood was taken at initial diagnosis.

Hyperthyroidism was newly diagnosed in patients aged 18 to 65 (duration under 2 months). Exclusion criteria comprised uncontrolled infection, other autoimmune disease, pregnancy or lactation. Amplified TCR beta CDR3 regions came from RNA transcripts. TCR CDR3 underwent first-round RT-PCR with the HTBI primer set. From the multiplex PCR reads, TCRdb called clonotypes with MiXCR, one entry per CDR3 protein. The sample lists about 620,000 distinct CDR3 sequences, roughly 16% occurring once. J gave up 4 bases and V 4 bases, and 5 bases lay outside the gene matches. CDR1 is PRHDT, CDR2 FYEKMQ, per germline (reference sequence). This CDR3 has 14 amino acids.

The chain employs TRBV13 and TRBJ2-3, with TRBD2 matching 7 bases. The sample was blood. This sequence originates from a woman between 25 and 40 years old with Graves' hyperthyroidism. Here the CDR3 DNA reads TGTGCCAGCAGCTCCGCGGGAGATCCAGATACGCAGTATTTT. Its translation is CASSSAGDPDTQYF. The full variable domain, rest sourced from reference TRBV13 and TRBJ2-3, is AAGVIQSPRHLIKEKRETATLKCYPIPRHDTVYWYQQGPGQDPQFLISFYEKMQSDKGSIPDRFSAQQFSDYHSELNMSSLELGDSALYFCASSSAGDPDTQYFGPGTRLTVL.